This TCR beta chain was identified in a study of post-analysis software for immune sequencing data. Regarding the study as a whole: When the samples were clustered directly with F measure, those that had been prepared in the same batch showed strong co-clustering. TRBV segments more frequent in patients than in controls numbered about five and included TRBV5-6, TRBV5-1 and TRBV20-1. Diversity measured as normalized Chao1 was significantly lower in multiple sclerosis patients than in controls.

Comment on this clonotype: As yet, its antigen is unknown.

The V gene lost 4 bases and the J gene lost 6 bases, with 10 bases spanning the gap. This CDR3 is 13 amino acids long. CDR1 MNHNS and CDR2 SASEGT come from the germline V gene. Tagging with unique molecular identifiers was a feature of the TCR beta cDNA libraries. MiXCR, applied by TCRdb to the PCR reads, yields one record per CDR3 protein. The sample carries about 770,000 distinct CDR3 sequences, 46% recorded once. Source material: blood. V usage is TRBV6-1 and J usage is TRBJ1-5; D not certain. The TCR sequence derives from a girl aged 10 to 17 with multiple sclerosis. The CDR3 sequence is CASSGIRVQPQHF. CDR3 sequence (DNA): TGTGCCAGCAGTGGGATTCGGGTTCAGCCCCAGCATTTT.